This is a list of T cell receptor beta chains from one sample in a study of blood T cell repertoires in COVID-19. Repertoires were generated with immunoSEQ multiplex PCR, while TCRdb's copy carries only in-frame clones and drops some. The data contain about 130,000 clones, roughly 69% of them singletons. The sample was peripheral blood. These receptors all stem from a woman in her sixties or seventies with acute or convalescent COVID-19. Both conserved end residues are part of each CDR3. The order of the fields is J gene, D gene, V gene, clone size, CDR3 DNA, CDR3 protein. The D gene is left open where the match is weak. Clone size appears in some rows only: once, few, many, or a class for an expanded clone.

TRBJ2-6,TRBD2,TRBV12-5,.,TGTGCTAGTGGTTTGGTCCGGGGACTAGCGGGACCCTCTGGGGCCAACGTCCTGACTTTC,CASGLVRGLAGPSGANVLTF
TRBJ2-5,.,TRBV21-1,.,TGTGCCAGCAGCAGGCCGGGACTGAAGAGTTGTACCCAGTACTTC,CASSRPGLKSCTQYF
TRBJ2-2,.,TRBV18,.,TGTGCCAGCTCACTATCTCTCTCTAGTTACACCGGGGAGCTGTTTTTT,CASSLSLSSYTGELFF
TRBJ2-2,TRBD2,TRBV5-4,.,TGTGCCTGCGCGGGGGGAGGGCGAAACACCGGGGAGCTGTTTTTT,CACAGGGRNTGELFF
TRBJ2-3,.,TRBV4-1,.,TGCGCCAGCGGGCAATCGACGGTGGCAGATACGCAGTATTTT,CASGQSTVADTQYF
TRBJ1-4,TRBD1,TRBV28,.,TGTGCCAGCAGTTCCCCGTCCGACAGGGGAAGCCCGAATGAAAAACTGTTTTTT,CASSSPSDRGSPNEKLFF
TRBJ1-3,.,TRBV6-5,.,TGTGCCAGCTGGGGGGAGGGAGGCACCATATATTTT,CASWGEGGTIYF
TRBJ1-6,TRBD1,TRBV6-2/TRBV6-3,many,TGTGCCAGCAGCCAGGACAGGGGGTATAATTCACCCCTCCACTTT,CASSQDRGYNSPLHF
TRBJ2-7,TRBD2,TRBV7-9,.,TGTGCCAGTGGTAGGCTAGCGGGAGGTACGGACGAGCAGTACTTC,CASGRLAGGTDEQYF
TRBJ1-4,TRBD1,TRBV29-1,.,TGCAGCGCGACAGGGGGCTTGGCTGAAAAACTGTTTTTT,CSATGGLAEKLFF
TRBJ1-3,.,TRBV6-5,.,TGTGCCAGCAGTTACTCTTCCCGGAGCTCTGGAAACACCATATATTTT,CASSYSSRSSGNTIYF
TRBJ1-5,.,TRBV15,.,TGTGCCACCAGCGCAGGGTTTCAGCAGCCCCAGCATTTT,CATSAGFQQPQHF
TRBJ2-3,.,TRBV6-1,.,TGTGCCAGCAGTGATCAGGGGGGCCGGCGCACAGATACGCAGTATTTT,CASSDQGGRRTDTQYF
TRBJ1-4,.,TRBV30,.,TGTGCCTGGAGTGTGGTCTTGCGGGCAACTAATGAAAAACTGTTTTTT,CAWSVVLRATNEKLFF
TRBJ1-4,.,TRBV18,.,TGTGCCAGCTCACCATCGACGGCCCAGGCAGATGAAAAACTGTTTTTT,CASSPSTAQADEKLFF
TRBJ2-3,TRBD1,TRBV7-3,.,TGTGCCAGCAGCTTAATGGGACAGGGAAGCACAGATACGCAGTATTTT,CASSLMGQGSTDTQYF
TRBJ1-6,.,TRBV2,.,TGTGCCAGCAGTGATAAACAGGGCGGATCACCCCTCCACTTT,CASSDKQGGSPLHF
TRBJ2-3,TRBD1,TRBV5-4,.,TGTGCCAGCAGCCTGTCGGGACAGGGGCCCACAGATACGCAGTATTTT,CASSLSGQGPTDTQYF
TRBJ2-3,TRBD1,TRBV10-2,.,TGCGCCAGCAGGACAGGGGAGGCAGATACGCAGTATTTT,CASRTGEADTQYF
TRBJ1-5,.,TRBV4-2,.,TGTGCCAGCAGCCAGTGGGGGGGAGAAGGGCCCCAGCATTTT,CASSQWGGEGPQHF
TRBJ1-5,.,TRBV19,.,TGTGCCAGTAGTATAGCCAGGGGATTAGGTATGGATCAGCCCCAGCATTTT,CASSIARGLGMDQPQHF
TRBJ2-7,TRBD1,TRBV2,few,TGTGCCAGCAGCTGGGACAGCTCCTACGAGCAGTACTTC,CASSWDSSYEQYF
TRBJ2-1,TRBD2,TRBV3-1/TRBV3-2,.,TGTGCCAGCAGCCAAGTGGCCGGGGGGGCGAATGAGCAGTTCTTC,CASSQVAGGANEQFF
TRBJ2-7,.,TRBV5-5,few,TGTGCCAGCAGCTTGTTACAGCTCTCGGTTTACGAGCAGTACTTC,CASSLLQLSVYEQYF
TRBJ2-1,.,TRBV12-3/TRBV12-4,.,TGTGCCAGCAGTACCCTATACAATGAGCAGTTCTTC,CASSTLYNEQFF
TRBJ2-1,.,TRBV12-5,few,TGTGCTAGTGGTTTGGTGGCGGATTACAATGAGCAGTTCTTC,CASGLVADYNEQFF
TRBJ1-4,TRBD1,TRBV28,.,TGTGCCAGCTACCACAGGGGACGGAGTGAAAAACTGTTTTTT,CASYHRGRSEKLFF
TRBJ2-1,TRBD2,TRBV28,.,TGTGCCAGCAGTTTAACTAGCGGGAGTAGGTATGAGCAGTTCTTC,CASSLTSGSRYEQFF
TRBJ2-1,TRBD1,TRBV5-1,.,TGCGCCAGCAGCACGGACGGGACAGACAATGAGCAGTTCTTC,CASSTDGTDNEQFF
TRBJ2-1,TRBD2,TRBV7-8,few,TGTGCCAGCAGCTCGGTGACTAGCGGCAACAATGAGCAGTTCTTC,CASSSVTSGNNEQFF
TRBJ1-1,.,TRBV10-2,.,TGCGCCAGCAGCGCAGGGTTCGAAGCTTTCTTT,CASSAGFEAFF
TRBJ2-5,TRBD1,TRBV25-1,few,TGTGCCAGCAGTGAACTAGGACAGGGGGCGAGGGAGACCCAGTACTTC,CASSELGQGARETQYF
TRBJ2-5,TRBD1,TRBV18,few,TGTGCCAGCTCACCAGACAGGGGTCAGTACCAAGAGACCCAGTACTTC,CASSPDRGQYQETQYF
TRBJ2-6,.,TRBV29-1,.,TGCAGCGTTGGGGCCTCTGGGGCCAACGTCCTGACTTTC,CSVGASGANVLTF
TRBJ1-5,.,TRBV11-3,.,TGTGCCAGCCAGATCGGCGGGCAGCGCAATCAGCCCCAGCATTTT,CASQIGGQRNQPQHF
TRBJ1-2,.,TRBV19,medium-sized,TGTGCCAGTAGTACGGTTCAGGGGTATGGCTACACCTTC,CASSTVQGYGYTF
TRBJ1-2,.,TRBV6-2/TRBV6-3,.,TGTGCCAGCAGTGGCGGTTTCTATGGCTACACCTTC,CASSGGFYGYTF
TRBJ1-4,TRBD1,TRBV7-9,.,TGTGCCAGCAGCTTGCACCTGGGACAGGCCTTCGAAAAACTGTTTTTT,CASSLHLGQAFEKLFF
TRBJ2-3,TRBD1,TRBV18,.,TGTGCCAGCTCACCCCGGACAGGGGGTTCTAGCACAGATACGCAGTATTTT,CASSPRTGGSSTDTQYF
TRBJ1-6,.,TRBV10-2,.,TGCGCCAGCAGTTCCTCCGAGTGGCCCCTCCACTTT,CASSSSEWPLHF
TRBJ2-2,TRBD1,TRBV7-6,.,TGTGCCAGCAGCTTAGGCGGACAGGGGGCGATCACCGGGGAGCTGTTTTTT,CASSLGGQGAITGELFF
TRBJ1-3,.,TRBV2,.,TGTGCCAGCAGTCGTGGAAACACCATATATTTT,CASSRGNTIYF
TRBJ2-7,TRBD2,TRBV25-1,.,TGTGCCAGCAGTGAATCCGGCGGGGGATCCTACGAGCAGTACTTC,CASSESGGGSYEQYF
TRBJ2-7,TRBD2,TRBV7-6,.,TGTGCCAGCAGCGCGGGGACTAGCTTTTCCTACGAGCAGTACTTC,CASSAGTSFSYEQYF
TRBJ2-6,TRBD2,TRBV10-3,.,TGTGCCATCAGTTCTAGCGGGAGTTGGTCTGGGGCCAACGTCCTGACTTTC,CAISSSGSWSGANVLTF
TRBJ1-1,.,TRBV19,.,TGTGCCAGTAGTCGTCGGCCGGGGAATACTGAAGCTTTCTTT,CASSRRPGNTEAFF
TRBJ1-4,.,TRBV4-3,once,TGCGCCAGCAGCCAAGAGGCGGGGCAGGGCTATGAAAAACTGTTTTTT,CASSQEAGQGYEKLFF
TRBJ2-1,TRBD2,TRBV10-2,.,TGCGCCAGCAGGCCTAGCGGGGGTGACTACAATGAGCAGTTCTTC,CASRPSGGDYNEQFF
TRBJ1-4,.,TRBV7-9,.,TGTGCCAGCAGCCCCGGGGGGGGGCCTAATGAAAAACTGTTTTTT,CASSPGGGPNEKLFF
TRBJ1-6,.,TRBV5-4,few,TGTGCCAGCAGCTTTAGGAGCCCTAGGAGCTCCTATAATTCACCCCTCCACTTT,CASSFRSPRSSYNSPLHF
TRBJ1-5,TRBD1,TRBV19,.,TGTGCCAGTAGTAAAGACAGGGTTCAGCCCCAGCATTTT,CASSKDRVQPQHF
TRBJ2-2,.,TRBV4-3,.,TGCGCCAGCAGCCAAGGAGACAGGAACACCGGGGAGCTGTTTTTT,CASSQGDRNTGELFF
TRBJ1-1,TRBD1,TRBV12-3/TRBV12-4,.,TGTGCCAGCAGTTCCAGGGACAGTGAAGCTTTCTTT,CASSSRDSEAFF
TRBJ1-1,.,TRBV18,.,TGTGCCAGCTCACGTGAACAGGGAACAGGGAGAGCTTTCTTT,CASSREQGTGRAFF
TRBJ2-7,TRBD1,TRBV4-1,few,TGCGCCAGCAGCCAAGAATGGACAGGGGTCCGCGAGCAGTACTTC,CASSQEWTGVREQYF
TRBJ1-4,TRBD1,TRBV7-6,few,TGTGCCAGCAGCTTAGAACCACAGGGGGCGTCTAATGAAAAACTGTTTTTT,CASSLEPQGASNEKLFF
TRBJ1-2,TRBD1,TRBV4-1,.,TGCGCCAGCAGCCCAGACAGGGTTGGGCATGGCTACACCTTC,CASSPDRVGHGYTF
TRBJ2-1,TRBD1,TRBV4-3,.,TGCGCCAGCAGCCACTATTATCCGGGACAGGTGAACAATGAGCAGTTCTTC,CASSHYYPGQVNNEQFF